This entry lists 10 T cell receptor beta chains sequenced from one sample in a study of regulatory T cells in long-lasting Graves disease. Building the TCR beta libraries relied on iRepertoire HTBI primers, and CDR3 regions underwent Arm-PCR. A single record per CDR3 protein comes from TCRdb applying MiXCR to the multiplex PCR reads. The table shows more than 350,000 distinct CDR3 sequences, with just under 15% occurring only once. Specified time point: newly diagnosed GD, antithyroid drugs for less than 3 months. Isolated PBMC RNA provided the starting material for the TCR library. Separately, the same data were catalogued under a study of T cells in Graves' hyperthyroidism and ophthalmopathy.

Material: peripheral blood mononuclear cells (PBMCs), obtained at new diagnosis, from a patient treated with antithyroid drugs. These receptors originate from a woman aged 25 to 39 with Graves disease.

The table lists this clonotype with many counts. The chain links TRBV11-3 to TRBJ2-7; TRBD2 is a possible D gene (5 bases). Per germline, CDR1 SGHNT and CDR2 YENEEA. This CDR3 comprises 14 residues. The V end lost 0 bases, the J end lost 7 bases, and 13 bases lay between the germline ends. CDR3 nucleotide sequence: TGTGCCAGCAGCTTAGATAACGGGATGGGTGAGCAGTACTTC. As protein: CASSLDNGMGEQYF.

This clonotype showed up many times. The junction does not match germline at one end; this may be a read error. The chain carries TRBV5-1 and TRBJ2-7, with 9 positions matching TRBD1. The CDR3 extends over 14 amino acids. Germline V gene lookup returns CDR1 SGHRS and CDR2 YFSETQ. CDR3 protein: CASSSTGGSYEQYF. CDR3 nucleotide sequence: TGTGCCAGCAGCTCGACAGGGGGCTCCTACGAGCAGTACTTC. Supplemented by reference TRBV5-1 and TRBJ2-7, the full variable domain reads KAGVTQTPRYLIKTRGQQVTLSCSPISGHRSVSWYQQTPGQGLQFLFEYFSETQRNKGNFPGRFSGRQFSNSRSEMNVSTLELGDSALYLCASSSTGGSYEQYFGPGTRLTVT.

This clonotype was seen more than once but under ten times. J is TRBJ1-2 and V is TRBV4-1, with 7 bases matching TRBD1. The CDR3 consists of 16 residues. Germline loops: CDR1 MGHRA, CDR2 YSYEKL. The trim removed 2 bases at V and 5 bases at J, leaving 11 bases unmatched. DNA for the CDR3: TGCGCCAGCAGCCAAATCCCTACAGGGGCCGATTATGGCTACACCTTC. This encodes CASSQIPTGADYGYTF.

This clonotype was counted at least ten times. V usage is TRBV6-2 or TRBV6-3 and J usage is TRBJ2-7; no firm D call. CDR1 and CDR2 (germline): MNHEY, SVGEGT. Trimming removed 0 bases at V and 3 bases at J, with 6 bases between. This CDR3 comprises 13 residues. The CDR3 region has the DNA TGTGCCAGCAGTTACTCGTCGAACTACGAGCAGTACTTC. This sequence encodes CASSYSSNYEQYF.

This clonotype was detected only a few times. The V and J genes are TRBV7-9 and TRBJ1-2, with D maybe TRBD1 (5 bases). Germline CDR1 and CDR2: SEHNR and FQNEAQ (reference sequence). The CDR3 is 15 amino acids. V lost 5 bases and J lost 0, with 13 bases in between. CDR3 nucleotides: TGTGCCAGCAGCCCCGGGGACCGACCTAACTATGGCTACACCTTC. Its protein product is CASSPGDRPNYGYTF.

The chain combines TRBV9 with TRBJ1-1, with D possibly matching TRBD1 (5 bases). Trimming left V 1 base short and J 1 base short, with 8 bases between. Germline CDR1 is SGDLS and CDR2 is YYNGEE. CDR3 length: 14 residues. This CDR3 is CASSVIGENTEAFF. In DNA form, the CDR3 reads TGTGCCAGCAGCGTAATAGGGGAGAACACTGAAGCTTTCTTT.

This clonotype was seen many times. This chain links TRBV3-1 with TRBJ2-7; unclear D gene. The CDR3 has 12 residues. CDR1 is LGHDT and CDR2 is YNNKEL in the germline V gene (reference sequence). V gave up 0 bases and J gave up 4 bases, with 4 bases separating them. CDR3 coding DNA: TGTGCCAGCAGCCAAGACGTATACGAGCAGTACTTC. Translated, it gives CASSQDVYEQYF.

The J gene is TRBJ1-2, the V gene TRBV29-1, with D unresolved. CDR3 size: 12 residues. V dropped 5 bases and J dropped 3 bases, with 10 bases sitting between them. Germline CDR1 reads SQVTM; CDR2 reads ANQGSEA. The chain's CDR3 is CSVPNEHYGYTF. The CDR3 region has the DNA TGCAGCGTTCCCAACGAGCACTATGGCTACACCTTC.

The chain carries TRBV5-1 and TRBJ1-4; possible D gene TRBD1, 5 bases. The germline V gene has CDR1 SGHRS and CDR2 YFSETQ. The CDR3 contains 16 residues. V lost 0 bases, J lost 7 bases, and 16 bases lay in between. Here the CDR3 reads CASSLVAGSGGEKLFF. CDR3 bases: TGCGCCAGCAGCTTGGTCGCAGGGAGTGGGGGTGAAAAACTGTTTTTT.

The rearrangement joins TRBV15 to TRBJ2-4; D unclear. This CDR3 has 14 residues. The V and J ends lost 7 bases and 0 bases respectively, with 10 bases between them. Germline V CDR1 and CDR2: LNHNV, YYDKDF (reference sequence). The CDR3 region is CATNSEVAKNIQYF. CDR3 sequence (DNA): TGTGCCACCAACTCTGAGGTAGCCAAAAACATTCAGTACTTC.